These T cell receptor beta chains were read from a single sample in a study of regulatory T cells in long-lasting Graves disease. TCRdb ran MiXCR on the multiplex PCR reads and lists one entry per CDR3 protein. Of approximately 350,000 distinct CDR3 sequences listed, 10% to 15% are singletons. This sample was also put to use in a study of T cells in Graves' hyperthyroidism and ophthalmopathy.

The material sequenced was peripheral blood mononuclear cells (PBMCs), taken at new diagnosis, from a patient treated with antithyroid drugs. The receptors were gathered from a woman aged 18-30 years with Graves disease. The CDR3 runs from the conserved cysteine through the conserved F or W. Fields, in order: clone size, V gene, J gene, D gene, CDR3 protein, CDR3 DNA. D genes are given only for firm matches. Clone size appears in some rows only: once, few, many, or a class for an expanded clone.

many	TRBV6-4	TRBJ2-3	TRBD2	CASSETSGRATDTQYF	TGTGCCAGCAGTGAGACTAGCGGGAGGGCCACAGATACGCAGTATTTT
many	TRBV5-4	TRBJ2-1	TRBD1	CASRLYGTAFNEQFF	TGTGCCAGCAGGTTATACGGGACAGCTTTCAATGAGCAGTTCTTC
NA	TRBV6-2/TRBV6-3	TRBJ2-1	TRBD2	CASRYLTSEYNEQFF	TGTGCCAGCAGATACCTAACTAGCGAGTACAATGAGCAGTTCTTC
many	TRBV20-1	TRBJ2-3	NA	CSARDRDETDTQYF	TGCAGTGCTAGAGATCGGGACGAAACAGATACGCAGTATTTT
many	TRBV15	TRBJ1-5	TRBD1	CATSRWDREVNNQPQHF	TGTGCCACCAGCAGATGGGACAGGGAAGTCAACAATCAGCCCCAGCATTTT
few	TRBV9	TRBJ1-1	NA	CASSVSGYLGKKTEAFF	TGTGCCAGCAGCGTTTCAGGGTATTTGGGGAAAAAAACTGAAGCTTTCTTT
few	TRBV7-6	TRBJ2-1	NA	CASSLHSSGSYNEQFF	TGTGCCAGCAGCTTACATTCGTCAGGGTCATACAATGAGCAGTTCTTC
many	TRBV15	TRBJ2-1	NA	CATTPAYGSSYNEQFF	TGTGCCACCACCCCAGCCTACGGGAGCTCCTACAATGAGCAGTTCTTC
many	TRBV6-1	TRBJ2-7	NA	CASSVALPVYEQYF	TGTGCCAGCAGTGTAGCCCTGCCAGTCTACGAGCAGTACTTC
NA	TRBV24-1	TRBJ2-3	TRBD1	CATSESLGDRGEALTQYF	TGTGCCACCAGTGAGTCCCTAGGAGACAGGGGCGAAGCGCTTACGCAGTATTTT
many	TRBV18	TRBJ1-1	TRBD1	CASSPGTAEAFF	TGTGCCAGCTCACCTGGGACAGCCGAAGCTTTCTTT
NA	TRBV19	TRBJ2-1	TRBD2	CASSINRGGLAGRDEQFF	TGTGCCAGTAGTATAAATAGAGGGGGACTAGCGGGACGAGATGAGCAGTTCTTC
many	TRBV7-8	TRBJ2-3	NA	CASSLSPPYHTPDTQYF	TGTGCCAGCAGCTTATCGCCGCCTTATCACACCCCAGATACGCAGTATTTT
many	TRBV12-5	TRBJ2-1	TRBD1	CASGFLTGGGQHNEQFF	TGTGCTAGTGGTTTCCTTACAGGGGGCGGTCAACACAATGAGCAGTTCTTC
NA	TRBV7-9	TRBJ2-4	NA	CASSLSGGNKNIQYF	TGCGCCAGCAGCCTGAGTGGGGGGAATAAAAACATTCAGTACTTC
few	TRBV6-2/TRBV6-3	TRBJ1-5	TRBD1	CASASTGGNQPQHF	TGTGCCAGCGCATCAACAGGGGGCAATCAGCCCCAGCATTTT
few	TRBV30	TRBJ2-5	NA	CAWRGGPETQYF	TGTGCCTGGAGAGGCGGGCCAGAGACCCAGTACTTC
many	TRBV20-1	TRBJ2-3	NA	CSAPRGTDTQYF	TGCAGTGCTCCCCGGGGTACAGATACGCAGTATTTT
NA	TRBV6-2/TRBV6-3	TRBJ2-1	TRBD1	CASSLLGQGRNEQFF	TGTGCCAGCAGCCTCTTAGGACAGGGACGCAATGAGCAGTTCTTC
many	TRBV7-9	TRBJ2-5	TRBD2	CASSLGWLAEETQYF	TGTGCCAGCAGCTTAGGATGGCTAGCGGAAGAGACCCAGTACTTC
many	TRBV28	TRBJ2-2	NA	CASCDRRNTGELFF	TGTGCCAGCTGCGACAGGAGGAACACCGGGGAGCTGTTTTTT
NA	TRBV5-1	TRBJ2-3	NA	CASSKGGSDTHYF	TGCGCCAGCAGTAAGGGGGGATCAGATACGCATTATTTT
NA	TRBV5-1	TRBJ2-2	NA	CASSPWGVAGELFF	TGCGCCAGCAGCCCGTGGGGGGTCGCCGGGGAGCTGTTTTTT
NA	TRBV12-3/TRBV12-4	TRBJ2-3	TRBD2	CASSLRGLATDTQYF	TGTGCCAGCAGCTTACGGGGACTAGCAACAGATACGCAGTATTTT
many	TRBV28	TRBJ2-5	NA	CATSEGGETQYF	TGTGCCACCTCTGAGGGGGGAGAGACCCAGTACTTC
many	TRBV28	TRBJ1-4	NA	CASSLLALGEKLFF	TGTGCCAGCAGTTTATTGGCCCTGGGGGAAAAACTGTTTTTT
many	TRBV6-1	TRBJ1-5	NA	CASKTDGLGPLRQPQHF	TGTGCCAGCAAAACCGACGGGCTGGGGCCTTTAAGACAGCCCCAGCATTTT
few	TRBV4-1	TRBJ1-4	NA	CASSHPGWGSLGKLFF	TGCGCCAGCAGCCATCCCGGGTGGGGGTCTCTAGGAAAACTGTTTTTT
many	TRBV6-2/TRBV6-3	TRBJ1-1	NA	CASSNPGAPRNTEAFF	TGTGCCAGCAGCAACCCCGGGGCCCCGAGGAACACTGAAGCTTTCTTT
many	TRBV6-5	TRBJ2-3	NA	CASSYQDNTQYF	TGTGCCAGCAGTTACCAGGATAATACGCAGTATTTT
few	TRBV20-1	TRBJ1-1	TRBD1	CSARGDPGTGEAFF	TGCAGTGCTCGAGGGGATCCCGGGACAGGGGAAGCTTTCTTT
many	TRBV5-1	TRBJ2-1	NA	CASSLGLRVEQFF	TGCGCCAGCAGCTTGGGGCTTAGAGTTGAGCAGTTCTTC
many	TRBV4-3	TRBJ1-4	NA	CASSQDTASNEKLFF	TGCGCCAGCAGCCAAGATACAGCCAGCAATGAAAAACTGTTTTTT
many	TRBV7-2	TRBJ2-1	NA	CASSFFTFTDNEQFF	TGTGCCAGCAGCTTCTTCACTTTTACAGACAATGAGCAGTTCTTC
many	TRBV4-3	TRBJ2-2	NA	CASSQEGGGTGELFF	TGCGCCAGCAGCCAAGAAGGGGGTGGGACCGGGGAGCTGTTTTTT
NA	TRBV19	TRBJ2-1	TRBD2	CASSSRLAGMYNEQFF	TGTGCCAGTAGTTCCCGACTAGCGGGCATGTACAATGAGCAGTTCTTC
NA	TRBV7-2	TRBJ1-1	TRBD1	CASSLWDRKDEAFF	TGTGCCAGCAGCCTCTGGGACAGAAAGGACGAAGCTTTCTTT
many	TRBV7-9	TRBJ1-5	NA	CASSAAPTGTGRYSNQPQHF	TGTGCCAGCAGCGCTGCCCCAACAGGAACGGGGCGTTATAGCAATCAGCCCCAGCATTTT
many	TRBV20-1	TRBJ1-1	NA	CSVQPLKTIGNTEAFF	TGCAGTGTCCAACCTCTGAAGACCATTGGGAACACTGAAGCTTTCTTT
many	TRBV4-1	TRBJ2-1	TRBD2	CASSRPTSTRYNEQFF	TGCGCCAGCAGCCGCCCGACTAGCACACGTTACAATGAGCAGTTCTTC
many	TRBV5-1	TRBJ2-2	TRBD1	CASRGTANTGELFF	TGTGCCAGCAGAGGGACAGCGAACACCGGGGAGCTGTTTTTT
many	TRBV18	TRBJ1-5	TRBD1	CASSPRTGGNQPQHF	TGTGCCAGCTCACCAAGGACAGGGGGCAATCAGCCCCAGCATTTT
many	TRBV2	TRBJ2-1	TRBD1	CASRANRGRSMYNEQFF	TGTGCCAGCAGAGCAAACAGGGGGCGATCTATGTACAATGAGCAGTTCTTC
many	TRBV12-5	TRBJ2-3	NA	CASGRSVSTDTQYF	TGTGCTAGTGGCCGTTCCGTTAGCACAGATACGCAGTATTTT
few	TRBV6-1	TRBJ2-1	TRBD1	CASTPPGGQYNEQFF	TGTGCCAGCACCCCCCCTGGGGGACAGTACAATGAGCAGTTCTTC
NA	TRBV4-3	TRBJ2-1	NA	CASSQARMPQQFF	TGCGCCAGCAGCCAAGCTCGGATGCCCCAGCAGTTCTTC
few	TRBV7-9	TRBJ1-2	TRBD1	CASSLSSGQGPSYTF	TGTGCCAGCAGCTTATCTTCAGGACAGGGTCCCTCCTACACCTTC
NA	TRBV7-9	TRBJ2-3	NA	CASSFTGLPQYF	TGTGCCAGCAGCTTTACGGGCCTCCCGCAGTATTTT